This TCR beta chain was obtained from a study of blood T cell repertoires in COVID-19. As for the study in general: Samples came from the United States, Italy and Spain, spanning acute and convalescent COVID-19. T cells, B-cell-depleted T cells, or PBMCs provided the cDNA or gDNA that served as material.

As processed by the authors: Amplification with reference gene primers provided the estimates of nucleated cell counts. Sequenced by immunoSEQ multiplex PCR; TCRdb stores in-frame clones only, minus some. V, J and clone size are taken as reported in that table, and D and trimming were inferred from the DNA itself. The profile shows some 240,000 clones, roughly 75% of them singletons. The length of the CDR3 is 16 residues. Germline-derived CDR1 and CDR2 are SGHAT and FQNNGV. The V gene end was trimmed by 2 bases and the J gene end by 6 bases; junction bases not matched to a gene: 11. The chain joins TRBV11-2 to TRBJ1-1; TRBD1 aligns across 8 bases. The receptor was isolated from a woman in her 70s with acute or convalescent COVID-19. Sequenced material: peripheral blood. DNA of the CDR3: TGTGCCAGCAGCTTATCTCCGGCAGGGGGCAACGCTGAAGCTTTCTTT. Its protein product is CASSLSPAGGNAEAFF.